These T cell receptor beta chains were read from a single sample in a study of cytomegalovirus exposure and HLA in healthy donors. Clones were sequenced by immunoSEQ multiplex PCR, and TCRdb holds only the in-frame ones, with some missing. Found here are 140,000 to 150,000 clones, around 75% of them singletons; the top ten hold about 1.8%. The sample comprised PBMCs. Receptors were obtained from a woman between 40 and 50 years old in good health and CMV-seronegative. Each CDR3 is given with its conserved first and last residue. Fields, in order: V gene, D gene, clone size, J gene, CDR3 DNA, CDR3 protein. The D gene is left open where the match is weak. Clone size is given for some rows only: seen once, a few or many times, or a class if the clone is expanded.

TRBV6-6,-,-,TRBJ2-2,TGTGCCAGCAGTTACTTTTTTGGGGGCGAGGAGCTGTTTTTT,CASSYFFGGEELFF
TRBV29-1,TRBD2,-,TRBJ2-1,TGCAGCGTTGGAGCGGGGGGGGTTGAGCAGTTCTTC,CSVGAGGVEQFF
TRBV5-4,-,-,TRBJ2-1,TGTGCCAGCAGCTTGGGCCAAGCTGGGGGGAATGAGCAGTTCTTC,CASSLGQAGGNEQFF
TRBV14,TRBD1,once,TRBJ1-2,TGTGCCAGCAGCCGGGGACAGGCGGGAGACTATGGCTACACCTTC,CASSRGQAGDYGYTF
TRBV2,-,once,TRBJ1-2,TGTGCCAGCAGGGGGGGTTCGTTGTTGGGTCCGGGCTATGGCTACACCTTC,CASRGGSLLGPGYGYTF
TRBV7-9,-,-,TRBJ1-2,TGTTCCAGCAGCGCAGACAGCTATGGCTACACCTTC,CSSSADSYGYTF
TRBV28,-,-,TRBJ2-7,TGTGCCAGCAGTTTACAGGACTACGAGCAGTACTTC,CASSLQDYEQYF
TRBV6-5,-,once,TRBJ1-1,TGTGCCAGCAGACTAGGCGTCAACACTGAAGCTTTCTTT,CASRLGVNTEAFF
TRBV2,TRBD2,-,TRBJ2-5,TGTGCCAGCGAGAACGGGGGGACCTCGCGGGAGACCCAGTACTTC,CASENGGTSRETQYF
TRBV7-2,-,-,TRBJ1-1,TGTGCCAGCAGCCCACATGCGAACACTGAAGCTTTCTTT,CASSPHANTEAFF
TRBV6-5,-,-,TRBJ1-1,TGTGCCAGCAGTTACGAGGAAGGAGGTGAAGCTTTCTTT,CASSYEEGGEAFF
TRBV5-1,-,-,TRBJ1-5,TGCGCCAGCAGCTTGTGGACAGATCAGCCCCAGCATTTT,CASSLWTDQPQHF
TRBV4-1,-,-,TRBJ1-1,TGCGCCAGCAGCCACCCAGGGAACACTGAAGCTTTCTTT,CASSHPGNTEAFF
TRBV6-6,-,-,TRBJ1-4,TGTGCCAGCAGACCCCAGACAGGTTATGAAAAACTGTTTTTT,CASRPQTGYEKLFF
TRBV5-1,TRBD2,-,TRBJ2-1,TGCGCCAGCAGCTTGGCCGTGTTTACTAGCGGGAGGGCCGGATCCTACAATGAGCAGTTCTTC,CASSLAVFTSGRAGSYNEQFF
TRBV2,TRBD2,-,TRBJ2-4,TGTGCCAGCAAGGAGCGGGAATTGGACATTCAGTACTTC,CASKERELDIQYF
TRBV4-1,-,once,TRBJ1-1,TGCGCCAGCAGCCAAGACATTCGCCCCGGGAACACTGAAGCTTTCTTT,CASSQDIRPGNTEAFF
TRBV5-8,TRBD2,-,TRBJ2-3,TGTGCCAGCAGCTTTAGGGGGACTAGCGGTACAGATACGCAGTATTTT,CASSFRGTSGTDTQYF
TRBV5-1,TRBD2,few,TRBJ2-7,TGCGCCAGCAGCACCGGACAAGTGGGACTAGCGGGAGTCGGAGAGCAGTACTTC,CASSTGQVGLAGVGEQYF
TRBV27,-,-,TRBJ1-1,TGTGCCAGCAGTTACTTGACACACGCAGGGAACACTGAAGCTTTCTTT,CASSYLTHAGNTEAFF
TRBV28,-,-,TRBJ1-5,TGTGCCAGCAGTTTACTGTTGAATCAGCCCCAGCATTTT,CASSLLLNQPQHF
TRBV4-2,-,-,TRBJ2-3,TGTGCCAGCAGCCAAGATTCGGAGGGGCATCTTATCACAGATACGCAGTATTTT,CASSQDSEGHLITDTQYF
TRBV11-2,TRBD2,-,TRBJ2-7,TGTGCCAGCAGCGCCGGGACTAGCGGGAGTTCTGGGCAGTACTTC,CASSAGTSGSSGQYF
TRBV7-9,TRBD1,-,TRBJ1-5,TGTGCCAGCAGCTTACAGGGGGCGGTGGACCAGCATTTT,CASSLQGAVDQHF
TRBV2,-,-,TRBJ1-1,TGTGCCCCAGGGGCAGGGGTGGACACTGAAGCTTTCTTT,CAPGAGVDTEAFF
TRBV4-2,-,-,TRBJ1-2,TGTGCCAGCAGCCAAGTCTCAAAACGGGATGGCTACACCTTC,CASSQVSKRDGYTF
TRBV30,TRBD2,few,TRBJ2-3,TGTGCCTGGAGCAAGCGGGAGGGTGATACGCAGTATTTT,CAWSKREGDTQYF
TRBV7-8,TRBD2,-,TRBJ2-7,TGTGCCAGCAGCTTAAGGTCCCTAGCGGGTTATTCCTACGAGCAGTACTTC,CASSLRSLAGYSYEQYF
TRBV5-8,TRBD1,-,TRBJ2-5,TGTGCCAGCAGCTTGGGGGACAGCGAAGAGACCCAGTACTTC,CASSLGDSEETQYF
TRBV5-1,TRBD1,many,TRBJ1-5,TGCGCCAGCAGCTCGGAAGGGGGCTCTAGTCAGCCCCAGCATTTT,CASSSEGGSSQPQHF
TRBV5-1,TRBD1,-,TRBJ1-4,TGCGCCAGCAGACGTCAGGGGGGCGATGAAAAACTGTTTTTT,CASRRQGGDEKLFF
TRBV18,-,once,TRBJ1-4,TGTGCCAGCTCACCACCGGTCTTCCAGGGGGAAAAACTGTTTTTT,CASSPPVFQGEKLFF
TRBV28,-,-,TRBJ2-7,TGTGCCAGCAGTTTTTCAGGGTTAGCCTACGAGCAGTACTTC,CASSFSGLAYEQYF
TRBV5-4,TRBD1,-,TRBJ2-1,TGTACCAGCAGCTCGTGGGGACAGCGCAATGAGCAGTTCTTC,CTSSSWGQRNEQFF
TRBV6-6,TRBD1,once,TRBJ1-2,TGTGCCAGCAGTGGGGACAGGGGGTATGGCTACACCTTC,CASSGDRGYGYTF
TRBV5-1,TRBD2,-,TRBJ2-1,TGCGCCAGCAGCTTTAGGCTAGCGGGAGGTAGGGGCAATGAGCAGTTCTTC,CASSFRLAGGRGNEQFF
TRBV11-2,TRBD1,-,TRBJ1-4,TGTGCCAGCAGCCCCGGGACAGACAATGAAAAACTGTTTTTT,CASSPGTDNEKLFF
TRBV10-3,-,-,TRBJ1-1,TGTGCCATCAGTGAGAGGGAGGGTTCGAACACTGAAGCTTTCTTT,CAISEREGSNTEAFF
TRBV29-1,-,-,TRBJ1-1,TGCAGCGTTGAGGAGACAGAGAACACTGAAGCTTTCTTT,CSVEETENTEAFF
TRBV6-5,-,-,TRBJ1-1,TGTGCCAGCAGTGGCAGGGGTTTCATGAACACTGAAGCTTTCTTT,CASSGRGFMNTEAFF